This TCR beta chain appears in the sequencing data of a study of early T cells in non-severe SARS-CoV-2 infection. This clonotype was seen ten or more times. Its specificity is not known. Study findings and constraints: Matches to VDJdb favored anti-spike CD8 responses and missed private and CD4 specificities.

Using its own MiXCR run on the 5' RACE reads, TCRdb lists one record per CDR3 protein. Among about 33,000 distinct CDR3 sequences listed, less than 5% were seen once. Trimming pared 2 bases from V and 1 base from J, leaving 5 bases between. Per the germline V gene, CDR1 is SQVTM and CDR2 is ANQGSEA. The CDR3 consists of 12 residues. The receptor was isolated from an adult who was a healthcare worker with PCR-confirmed SARS-CoV-2 infection or an uninfected control (not recorded which). Sequenced sample: whole blood. This sequence joins TRBV29-1 and TRBJ1-2, with no clear D. CDR3 residues: CSVERNNYGYTF. The CDR3, as DNA: TGCAGCGTTGAAAGGAATAACTATGGCTACACCTTC.